These 19 T cell receptor beta chains were sequenced from one sample in a study of regulatory T cells in long-lasting Graves disease. Specified time point: persistent/refractory GD, antithyroid drugs over 5 years with positive TRAb. Generation of the TCR library employed RNA extracted from PBMCs. Construction of TCR beta libraries relied on iRepertoire HTBI primers and on Arm-PCR targeting CDR3 regions. TCRdb analysed the multiplex PCR reads with MiXCR anew, one entry per CDR3 protein. Here the sample spans a few hundred thousand distinct CDR3 sequences, under 25% being singletons. The sequencing used peripheral blood mononuclear cells (PBMCs), collected when the disease was refractory, from a patient treated with antithyroid drugs. These TCRs come from a female donor with Graves disease.

This clonotype was observed a few times. The chain combines TRBV28 with TRBJ1-1, with TRBD1 as a possible D gene (6 bases). Germline CDR1 MDHEN, CDR2 SYDVKM. Trimming pared 4 bases from V and 5 bases from J, leaving 11 bases between. This CDR3 comprises 13 residues. CDR3 sequence reads: CASSSIQGTEAFF. DNA for the CDR3: TGTGCCAGCAGTTCAATCCAGGGGACTGAAGCTTTCTTT.

This clonotype was found many times. DNA of the CDR3: TGTGCCAGCAGTGTTACCAGCTTTTACACTGAAGCTTTCTTT. Encoded protein: CASSVTSFYTEAFF. The chain is built from TRBV2 and TRBJ1-1; no reliable D call. The CDR3 length is 14 residues. Germline V CDR1 and CDR2: SNHLY, FYNNEI. V lost 4 bases, J lost 3 bases, and 12 bases lay in between.

The CDR3 DNA is TGTGCCAGCAGCGCCCAGTGGGGGTCCGGGGAGCTGTTTTTT. It specifies CASSAQWGSGELFF. The V call is TRBV9, the J call TRBJ2-2; either TRBD1 or TRBD2 may fit D (5 bases each). The V gene's germline CDR1 is SGDLS and CDR2 YYNGEE. CDR3 length equals 14 residues. Trimming cost V 3 bases and J 6 bases, with 12 bases left between them.

This clonotype was seen many times. The chain employs TRBV11-2 and TRBJ1-1; D ambiguous. V lost 5 bases and J lost 4, with 11 bases in between. The CDR3 spans 13 residues. Germline assignment: CDR1 SGHAT and CDR2 FQNNGV. The CDR3 DNA sequence: TGTGCCAGCAGCCACCTGGCCCGCACTGAAGCTTTCTTT. Amino acids: CASSHLARTEAFF.

The V gene is TRBV3-1, the J gene TRBJ2-6; D is tentatively TRBD1 or TRBD2 (6 bases each). Trimming stripped 0 bases from V and 0 bases from J, with 15 bases between. Looked up from germline, CDR1 is LGHDT and CDR2 is YNNKEL (reference sequence). CDR3 size: 19 residues. CDR3 residues: CASSQDVPGALSGANVLTF. Here the CDR3 DNA reads TGTGCCAGCAGCCAAGATGTACCGGGGGCCCTCTCTGGGGCCAACGTCCTGACTTTC. Supplemented by reference TRBV3-1 and TRBJ2-6, the full variable domain reads DTAVSQTPKYLVTQMGNDKSIKCEQNLGHDTMYWYKQDSKKFLKIMFSYNNKELIINETVPNRFSPKSPDKAHLNLHINSLELGDSAVYFCASSQDVPGALSGANVLTFGAGSRLTVL.

The J gene is TRBJ1-5, the V gene TRBV29-1; D is perhaps TRBD1 (5 bases). In germline, CDR1 is SQVTM, CDR2 ANQGSEA. The CDR3 covers 14 residues. V gave up 4 bases and J gave up 3 bases, with 13 bases separating them. The CDR3 loop is CSVAMGGPNQPQHF. Here the CDR3 DNA reads TGCAGCGTTGCTATGGGGGGACCCAATCAGCCCCAGCATTTT.

This clonotype occurred a few times. The chain carries TRBV10-2 and TRBJ1-1; a possible D gene is TRBD1 (5 bases). From germline, CDR1 is WSHSY and CDR2 SAAADI. The CDR3 has 13 amino acids. V lost 8 bases and J lost 2, with 12 bases in between. CDR3 amino acids: CASQQVSNTEAFF. In DNA, the CDR3 is TGCGCCAGCCAACAGGTATCAAACACTGAAGCTTTCTTT.

The chain joins TRBV3-1 to TRBJ1-6; D is perhaps TRBD1 (6 bases). Germline CDR1 reads LGHDT; CDR2 reads YNNKEL (reference sequence). Trimming pared 4 bases from V and 10 bases from J, leaving 20 bases between. This CDR3 has 16 residues. CDR3 residues: CASSPTGPGDGSPLHF. CDR3 nucleotides: TGTGCCAGCAGCCCCACGGGACCAGGGGACGGATCACCCCTCCACTTT.

This clonotype was seen a few times. V and J are TRBV7-8 and TRBJ1-5, with D hard to call. V lost 1 base and J lost 3, with 10 bases in between. The CDR3 is made up of 15 amino acids. The germline V gene encodes CDR1 SGHVS and CDR2 FQNEAQ. CDR3 sequence reads: CASSLVRTANQPQHF. The CDR3 coding sequence is TGTGCCAGCAGCTTAGTGCGGACGGCCAATCAGCCCCAGCATTTT.

This clonotype was recorded many times. The V call is TRBV11-1, the J call TRBJ1-1; the D is unclear. The CDR3 length is 15 residues. Germline assignment: CDR1 SGHAT and CDR2 FQDESV (reference sequence). The ends were cut back, 3 bases at V and 0 bases at J, with 11 bases in the middle. Here the CDR3 reads CASSFGISMNTEAFF. The CDR3, as DNA: TGTGCCAGCAGCTTTGGGATTTCAATGAACACTGAAGCTTTCTTT.

This clonotype was seen many times. This chain links TRBV6-2 or TRBV6-3 with TRBJ1-1; no clear D gene. The CDR3 totals 15 residues. Trimming took 2 bases from V and 0 from J, leaving 10 bases between them. From germline, CDR1 is MNHEY and CDR2 SVGEGT. CDR3 loop: CASSYIQNMNTEAFF. CDR3 in DNA: TGTGCCAGCAGTTACATTCAGAACATGAACACTGAAGCTTTCTTT.

The chain has TRBV7-9 and TRBJ1-6, with 9 bases that match TRBD1. Germline assignment: CDR1 SEHNR and CDR2 FQNEAQ (reference sequence). The CDR3 loop spans 15 amino acids. The ends lost 3 bases at V and 5 bases at J; junction bases unmatched: 2. The CDR3 spells CASSFRTGDNSPLHF. For the CDR3, the DNA is TGTGCCAGCAGCTTCCGGACAGGGGATAATTCACCCCTCCACTTT.

The rearrangement uses TRBV20-1 and TRBJ1-6; D is uncertain. Germline V gives CDR1 DFQATT, CDR2 SNEGSKA (reference sequence). The CDR3 has 16 residues. Trimming removed 1 base at V and 3 bases at J, with 13 bases between. CDR3 protein: CSARAGSQGYNSPLHF. In nucleotides, the CDR3 is TGCAGTGCTAGAGCAGGCAGTCAAGGCTATAATTCACCCCTCCACTTT.

There are many counts of this clonotype. This chain links TRBV28 with TRBJ1-2, with a tentative D call TRBD1 (6 bases). The CDR3 totals 11 residues. Germline-derived CDR1 and CDR2 are MDHEN and SYDVKM. V was trimmed by 7 bases and J by 8 bases, leaving 11 bases between them. This chain's CDR3 is CASKRGLGYTF. The CDR3, as DNA: TGTGCCAGCAAGCGGGGGCTAGGCTACACCTTC.

In this sample, this clonotype turned up a few times. The chain has TRBV6-1 and TRBJ1-1; possible D gene TRBD1, 5 bases. This CDR3 is built from 12 residues. Germline-derived CDR1 and CDR2 are MNHNS and SASEGT. V shed 8 bases and J shed 4 bases, with 11 bases lying between them. This chain's CDR3 is CASVRGGTEAFF. CDR3 nucleotides: TGTGCCAGCGTGAGGGGTGGCACTGAAGCTTTCTTT.

There are a few counts of this clonotype. The chain recombines TRBV20-1 with TRBJ1-5; a possible D gene is TRBD1 (6 bases). V was cut by 1 base and J by 9 bases, with 13 bases left in between. Germline values: CDR1 DFQATT, CDR2 SNEGSKA (reference sequence). CDR3 length equals 13 residues. The DNA for the CDR3 is TGCAGTGCTAGAGCGCAGGGGTGGACGCCCCAGCATTTT. Translating it yields CSARAQGWTPQHF.

The genes are TRBV20-1 and TRBJ2-7; 8 nucleotides agree with TRBD1. V trimming: 5 bases; J trimming: 6 bases; junction bases outside the gene matches: 12. This CDR3 region has 14 residues. Looked up from germline, CDR1 is DFQATT and CDR2 is SNEGSKA (reference sequence). In DNA, the CDR3 is TGCAGTGCTTATCACCTGACAGGGGCCAGCGAGCAGTACTTC. This gives the protein CSAYHLTGASEQYF.

The table lists this clonotype with many counts. This sequence joins TRBV7-2 and TRBJ1-1; no clear D gene. The CDR3 spans 13 residues. Germline-derived CDR1 and CDR2 are SGHTA and FQGNSA. Trimming removed 1 base from V and 5 bases from J, with 8 bases in between. The CDR3 DNA is TGTGCCAGCAGCTTAGGATTGGGGACTGAAGCTTTCTTT. It yields the protein CASSLGLGTEAFF. Full variable domain (outside the CDR3, taken from reference TRBV7-2 and TRBJ1-1): GAGVSQSPSNKVTEKGKDVELRCDPISGHTALYWYRQSLGQGLEFLIYFQGNSAPDKSGLPSDRFSAERTGGSVSTLTIQRTQQEDSAVYLCASSLGLGTEAFFGQGTRLTVV.

This clonotype was seen at least ten times. The genes are TRBV20-1 and TRBJ1-5; possible D gene TRBD1, 5 bases. This CDR3 is built from 15 residues. Trimming took 1 base from V and 3 from J, leaving 13 bases between them. Germline CDR1 and CDR2: DFQATT and SNEGSKA (reference sequence). The CDR3 DNA sequence: TGCAGTGCTAGAGGTTTAGACAGCACCAATCAGCCCCAGCATTTT. Translating it yields CSARGLDSTNQPQHF.